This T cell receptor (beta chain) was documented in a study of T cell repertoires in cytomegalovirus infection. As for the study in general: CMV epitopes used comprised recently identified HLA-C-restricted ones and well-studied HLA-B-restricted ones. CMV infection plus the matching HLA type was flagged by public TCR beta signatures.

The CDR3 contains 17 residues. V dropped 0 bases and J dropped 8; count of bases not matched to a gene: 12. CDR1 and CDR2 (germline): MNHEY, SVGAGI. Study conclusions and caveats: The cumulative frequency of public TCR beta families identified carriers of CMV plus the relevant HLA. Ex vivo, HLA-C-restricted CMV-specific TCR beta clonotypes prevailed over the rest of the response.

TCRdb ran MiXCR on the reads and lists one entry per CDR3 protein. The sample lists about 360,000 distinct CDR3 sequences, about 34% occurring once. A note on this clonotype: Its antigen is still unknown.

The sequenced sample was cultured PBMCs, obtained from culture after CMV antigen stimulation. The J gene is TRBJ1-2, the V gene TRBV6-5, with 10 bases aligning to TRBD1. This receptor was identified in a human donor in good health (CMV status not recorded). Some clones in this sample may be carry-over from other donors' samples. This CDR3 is CASSYSRQGAGVRGYTF. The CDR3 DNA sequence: TGTGCCAGCAGTTACTCCAGACAGGGGGCTGGAGTTCGGGGCTACACCTTC.